The 16 T cell receptor beta chains given below trace back to one sample, sequenced in a study of CD8 T cells in Susac syndrome. Random hexamers primed reverse transcription of about 0.5 to 1 ug RNA. In TCRdb, the immunoSEQ multiplex PCR reads were re-called with MiXCR into one record per CDR3 protein. In the table there are about 120,000 distinct CDR3 sequences, roughly 94% of which are singletons. The sample was CD4+ T cells from PBMCs. All receptors come from a human donor with multiple sclerosis.

The J gene is TRBJ2-2, the V gene TRBV29-1; tentatively, D is TRBD1 or TRBD2 (5 bases each). V lost 1 base, J lost 7 bases, and 13 bases lay in between. Germline V gene data show CDR1 as SQVTM and CDR2 as ANQGSEA. The CDR3 length is 14 residues. CDR3 protein: CSVEGALRGGELFF. CDR3 bases: TGCAGCGTTGAAGGGGCCCTGAGGGGCGGGGAGCTGTTTTTT.

CDR3 DNA: TGTGCCAGCACGCAGGCGGACAATGAGCAGTTCTTC. Translated, it gives CASTQADNEQFF. This sequence joins TRBV2 and TRBJ2-1, with no clear D. This CDR3 comprises 12 residues. Between the trimmed V and J ends, which lost 7 bases and 5 bases, there was a span of 9 bases. Germline V gene lookup returns CDR1 SNHLY and CDR2 FYNNEI.

The rearrangement joins TRBV19 to TRBJ1-2; D uncertain. The CDR3 totals 12 residues. Between the trimmed V and J ends, which lost 6 bases and 10 bases, there was a span of 15 bases. CDR1 is LNHDA, CDR2 SQIVND, per germline (reference sequence). CDR3 in amino acids: CASSDNSRDYTF. The CDR3, as DNA: TGTGCCAGTAGCGACAACTCCCGGGACTACACCTTC.

This chain connects TRBV6-6 to TRBJ1-1; 8 nucleotides align to TRBD1. Unmatched junction bases numbered 5, after V lost 9 bases and J lost 2 bases. CDR1 is MNHNY, CDR2 SVGAGI, per germline (reference sequence). CDR3 size: 13 residues. In nucleotides, the CDR3 is TGTGCCAGTAGAACAGGGGGAAACACTGAAGCTTTCTTT. Protein sequence: CASRTGGNTEAFF.

V usage is TRBV30 and J usage is TRBJ2-6; no firm D call. Per the germline V gene, CDR1 is GTSNPN and CDR2 is SVGIG (reference sequence). The CDR3 is 17 residues long. Deletions cut 5 bases from V and 1 base from J, with 18 bases between. CDR3 DNA: TGTGCCTGGGGTGGGGTAAGGGTAGGGTCTGGGGCCAACGTCCTGACTTTC. Amino acid sequence: CAWGGVRVGSGANVLTF.

J is TRBJ2-3 and V is TRBV7-2; the match to TRBD1 covers 7 bases. CDR3 size: 16 residues. Germline V gene sequence: CDR1 SGHTA, CDR2 FQGNSA. Germline trimming cut 0 bases from V and 7 bases from J; bases unmatched to any gene: 10. In nucleotides, the CDR3 is TGTGCCAGCAGCTTAGCGCCGACAGGGTCGGTAAATACGCAGTATTTT. Protein product: CASSLAPTGSVNTQYF.

The V call is TRBV27, the J call TRBJ2-4; D could derive from TRBD1 or TRBD2 (6 bases each). Germline V gene data show CDR1 as MNHEY and CDR2 as SMNVEV (reference sequence). V was clipped by 5 bases and J by 5 bases, with 16 bases between them. The CDR3 length is 15 residues. CDR3 protein: CASSRDFGGQNIQYF. DNA for the CDR3: TGTGCCAGCAGTCGGGACTTTGGGGGGCAAAACATTCAGTACTTC.

The chain couples TRBV6-2 or TRBV6-3 to TRBJ2-7; D gene unclear. The CDR3 contains 17 residues. V shed 1 base and J shed 0 bases, with 16 bases lying between them. The germline gives CDR1 MNHEY, CDR2 SVGEGT. As DNA, the CDR3 is TGTGCCAGCAGTTACTTGGTTGGCAACCGAATCTCCTACGAGCAGTACTTC. Amino acid sequence: CASSYLVGNRISYEQYF.

This chain joins TRBV9 and TRBJ2-4; TRBD1 agrees at 7 bases. This CDR3 is built from 18 residues. CDR1 is SGDLS and CDR2 is YYNGEE in the germline V gene. The ends lost 0 bases at V and 5 bases at J; junction bases unmatched: 14. The CDR3 region has the DNA TGTGCCAGCAGCGTAGAGTTGGGGACACGGGACAGACAAAACATTCAGTACTTC. Its protein is CASSVELGTRDRQNIQYF.

V is TRBV6-5 and J is TRBJ2-7; possible D gene TRBD2, 5 bases. Germline V gene sequence: CDR1 MNHEY, CDR2 SVGAGI. Trimming pared 4 bases from V and 0 bases from J, leaving 16 bases between. The CDR3 sequence is 16 residues long. The CDR3 nucleotides read TGTGCCAGCAGTTTCGGTTTTGCTAGCAGCTCCTACGAGCAGTACTTC. Its protein product is CASSFGFASSSYEQYF.

J is TRBJ2-7 and V is TRBV7-9; tentatively, D is TRBD2 (6 bases). In germline, CDR1 is SEHNR, CDR2 FQNEAQ (reference sequence). This CDR3 spans 12 amino acids. Trimming took 7 bases from V and 1 from J, leaving 8 bases between them. CDR3 loop: CASNGGSYEQYF. The CDR3 nucleotides read TGTGCCAGCAACGGGGGATCCTACGAGCAGTACTTC.

The V call is TRBV19, the J call TRBJ1-5; D is ambiguous. Trimming removed 3 bases at V and 2 bases at J, with 11 bases between. The CDR3 has 15 residues. CDR1 and CDR2 from the germline V gene are LNHDA and SQIVND (reference sequence). This CDR3 is CASSIEAERNQPQHF. The CDR3 DNA is TGTGCCAGTAGTATCGAAGCGGAACGCAATCAGCCCCAGCATTTT.

The rearrangement uses TRBV5-1 and TRBJ1-1; D unresolved. The V gene lost 0 bases and the J gene lost 0 bases, with 15 bases spanning the gap. CDR1 is SGHRS, CDR2 YFSETQ, per germline. The CDR3 extends over 17 amino acids. In DNA, the CDR3 is TGCGCCAGCAGCTTGGCCGGGGTGCTGGAGTTGAACACTGAAGCTTTCTTT. The encoded protein is CASSLAGVLELNTEAFF.

V is TRBV5-1 and J is TRBJ2-2; D is unclear. The germline gives CDR1 SGHRS, CDR2 YFSETQ. The CDR3 length is 14 residues. V was trimmed by 5 bases and J by 0 bases, leaving 8 bases between them. CDR3 sequence (DNA): TGCGCCAGCAGAAGGGAAGCGAACACCGGGGAGCTGTTTTTT. Its protein is CASRREANTGELFF.

This clonotype was recorded once. CDR3 protein: CASSGGQGRTEAFF. For the CDR3, the DNA is TGTGCCAGCAGTGGCGGACAGGGAAGAACTGAAGCTTTCTTT. The chain links TRBV6-1 to TRBJ1-1; 8 bases line up with TRBD1. The length of the CDR3 is 14 residues. J lost 5 bases, V lost 4 bases, and 6 bases had no gene match. Germline V gene data show CDR1 as MNHNS and CDR2 as SASEGT.

This chain links TRBV3-1 with TRBJ1-1; D unclear. The V end was cut by 0 bases, the J end by 0 bases, with 8 bases between. The CDR3 runs to 15 residues. From germline, CDR1 is LGHDT and CDR2 YNNKEL (reference sequence). CDR3 in DNA: TGTGCCAGCAGCCAAGATTGGACGGTGAACACTGAAGCTTTCTTT. Amino acids: CASSQDWTVNTEAFF.